The source of this T cell receptor (beta chain) is a study of shared clonotypes between healthy human individuals. CD45RO-negative, CCR7-selected cells formed the naive CD8 fraction, which excluded terminally differentiated effector memory CD45RA+ cells. A deep-level run was used for the assay. Using immunoSEQ multiplex PCR, the repertoire was profiled, and TCRdb retains in-frame clones only, with some absent. The sample consists of about 590,000 clones, around 95% of them appearing once. Trimming left V 8 bases short and J 1 base short, with 21 bases between. Looked up from germline, CDR1 is MNHEY and CDR2 is SMNVEV (reference sequence). This CDR3 spans 16 amino acids.

Sequences were obtained from naive CD8+ T cells sorted from blood. This chain joins TRBV27 and TRBJ2-7, with a tentative D call TRBD2 (6 bases). The TCR was taken from a young woman in good health. CDR3 coding DNA: TGTGCCAGCCGGCCCCGGCTAGCGCGGGGATCCTACGAGCAGTACTTC. Translating it yields CASRPRLARGSYEQYF.